Listed below are T cell receptor beta chains from one sample, sequenced in a study of T cells after posttransplantation cyclophosphamide. Profiling relied on immunoSEQ multiplex PCR, and the TCRdb table lists in-frame clones only, not all of them. The sample includes about 16,000 clones, around 95% of them seen just once. Sequencing input: naive CD4+ T cells sorted from blood. These receptors were collected from a woman between 45 and 60 years old in good health and a related stem cell transplant donor. The CDR3 runs from the conserved cysteine through the conserved F or W. D genes are given only for firm matches. Rows give clone size only sometimes, using once, few, many, or a class for an expanded clone.

J: TRBJ2-3; D: TRBD2; V: TRBV10-2; size: .; DNA: TGCGCCAGCGTTTTCGAGACTAGCGGGAGGGCCGGGGGCACAGATACGCAGTATTTT; CDR3: CASVFETSGRAGGTDTQYF
J: TRBJ1-1; D: .; V: TRBV27; size: once; DNA: TGTGCCAGCAGTTTGGGCACTCCTGGCACTGAAGCTTTCTTT; CDR3: CASSLGTPGTEAFF
J: TRBJ1-1; D: TRBD1; V: TRBV9; size: .; DNA: TGTGCCAGCAGCGTATCCGGGACAGCGAACACTGAAGCTTTCTTT; CDR3: CASSVSGTANTEAFF
J: TRBJ2-3; D: TRBD2; V: TRBV12-5; size: .; DNA: TGTGCTAGTGGTTTGGTACTAGCGGGAGTCTCTGATACGCAGTATTTT; CDR3: CASGLVLAGVSDTQYF
J: TRBJ2-7; D: .; V: TRBV20-1; size: .; DNA: TGCAGTGCTAGAGGCTTTAGTGAGCAGTACTTC; CDR3: CSARGFSEQYF
J: TRBJ1-2; D: TRBD1; V: TRBV4-1; size: .; DNA: TGCGCCAGCAGCCAAAGCCCAGGGGGAACACCCCACTATGGCTACACCTTC; CDR3: CASSQSPGGTPHYGYTF
J: TRBJ2-7; D: .; V: TRBV6-4; size: few; DNA: TGTGCCAGCGTCTCTGGCAGGGGAGGGTACGAGCAGTACTTC; CDR3: CASVSGRGGYEQYF
J: TRBJ1-4; D: TRBD1; V: TRBV4-2; size: once; DNA: TGTGCCAGCAGCCAAGACAAGGGGGCGCGTGAAAAACTGTTTTTT; CDR3: CASSQDKGAREKLFF
J: TRBJ2-1; D: TRBD2; V: TRBV4-2; size: .; DNA: TGTGCCAGCAGCCAAGAGGGGCTAGCGGGAGGGCTTTCCAATGAGCAGTTCTTC; CDR3: CASSQEGLAGGLSNEQFF
J: TRBJ2-7; D: .; V: TRBV6-6; size: .; DNA: TGTGCCAGCAGTTCACAGGGATCCTACGAGCAGTACTTC; CDR3: CASSSQGSYEQYF
J: TRBJ2-3; D: .; V: TRBV6-4; size: .; DNA: TGTGCCAGCAGTGTGAGCGGAGCCTCCACAGATACGCAGTATTTT; CDR3: CASSVSGASTDTQYF